This T cell receptor (beta chain) was captured by sequencing in a study of blood T cell repertoires in COVID-19. On the study more broadly: The study drew acute and convalescent COVID-19 samples from the United States, Italy and Spain. T cells, B-cell-depleted T cells, or PBMCs supplied cDNA or gDNA.

The assay was immunoSEQ multiplex PCR, and TCRdb's table has in-frame clones only and misses some. The sample yields about 400,000 clones, approximately 88% seen once. Individuals aged about 18 to 89 years were recruited from approximately 24 US areas. Cohorts were assigned according to the clinical history that participants reported. The J segment lost 1 base and the V segment lost 2 bases, leaving 16 bases of the junction unmatched. CDR3 length equals 20 residues. Germline V lookup: CDR1 LGHNA, CDR2 YNFKEQ. The sequence was collected from a woman in her 30s with acute COVID-19. Sequencing was carried out using PBMCs or T cells enriched from blood (not recorded which). The chain carries TRBV4-2 and TRBJ2-2, with 7 bases aligning to TRBD2. For the CDR3, the DNA is TGTGCCAGCAGCCAACAACCTGGGATCTTGCGGGGGTTGAACACCGGGGAGCTGTTTTTT. It specifies CASSQQPGILRGLNTGELFF.